A selection of T cell receptor beta chains follows, all from one sample in a study of cytomegalovirus exposure and HLA in healthy donors. Generated by immunoSEQ multiplex PCR, the TCRdb table keeps only in-frame clones and is missing some. This table holds around 180,000 clones, about 80% found once. The material sequenced was PBMCs. Receptor source: a man aged 30 to 39 in good health and CMV-seropositive. CDR3s include the opening cysteine and the closing phenylalanine or tryptophan. D genes are given only for firm matches. A row's size may be missing; if present it is once, few, many or a size class.

j_call v_call d_call clone_size cdr3_aa cdr3_nt
TRBJ2-7 TRBV10-1 TRBD1 NA CASAPGDRGAYEQYF TGCGCCAGCGCCCCGGGAGACAGGGGAGCCTACGAGCAGTACTTC
TRBJ2-1 TRBV14 TRBD2 NA CASSQGNPAGAYNEQFF TGTGCCAGCAGCCAAGGGAACCCAGCGGGAGCCTACAATGAGCAGTTCTTC
TRBJ1-1 TRBV29-1 NA NA CSALGAGGTEAFF TGCAGCGCCCTCGGGGCGGGGGGCACTGAAGCTTTCTTT
TRBJ1-4 TRBV10-3 TRBD1 NA CAISSDRENEKLFF TGTGCCATCAGCTCGGACAGGGAGAATGAAAAACTGTTTTTT
TRBJ2-3 TRBV27 TRBD2 few CASSLSRTSGRDTQYF TGTGCCAGCAGTTTATCGCGGACTAGCGGGAGGGATACGCAGTATTTT
TRBJ1-1 TRBV11-2 NA NA CASSIVRRGTEAFF TGTGCCAGCAGCATTGTCCGGAGAGGCACTGAAGCTTTCTTT
TRBJ2-7 TRBV7-8 TRBD1 NA CASSLRTGSPYEQYF TGTGCCAGCAGCTTAAGGACAGGGAGTCCCTACGAGCAGTACTTC
TRBJ2-3 TRBV29-1 TRBD2 NA CSVAAGTSGGGDTQYF TGCAGCGTGGCGGCCGGGACTAGCGGGGGTGGAGATACGCAGTATTTT
TRBJ1-1 TRBV19 NA few CASRTRGDAEAFF TGTGCCAGTAGGACGCGGGGTGATGCTGAAGCTTTCTTT
TRBJ2-1 TRBV5-5 NA NA CASRQGAYNEQFF TGTGCCAGCAGGCAAGGGGCCTACAATGAGCAGTTCTTC
TRBJ1-2 TRBV11-3 TRBD1 NA CASSWGQGMSGGYTF TGTGCCAGCAGCTGGGGACAGGGTATGAGCGGTGGCTACACCTTC
TRBJ2-2 TRBV21-1 NA NA CASSPLGLAGGTNTGELFF TGTGCCAGCAGCCCATTGGGACTAGCGGGAGGGACGAACACCGGGGAGCTGTTTTTT
TRBJ2-7 TRBV5-1 NA NA CASSLVGRGNPYEQYF TGCGCCAGCAGCTTGGTAGGCAGAGGGAACCCCTACGAGCAGTACTTC
TRBJ2-1 TRBV19 TRBD2 NA CASSIGRGRFYNEQFF TGTGCCAGTAGTATAGGGCGGGGGAGATTCTACAATGAGCAGTTCTTC
TRBJ1-6 TRBV5-1 NA NA CASSLAGRINSPLHF TGCGCCAGCAGCTTAGCGGGACGGATTAATTCACCCCTCCACTTT
TRBJ1-4 TRBV19 NA NA CASNRGSYNEKLFF TGTGCCAGTAATCGGGGGAGCTATAATGAAAAACTGTTTTTT
TRBJ2-2 TRBV7-9 NA NA CASSFGGEGTGELFF TGTGCCAGCAGCTTCGGGGGAGAGGGGACCGGGGAGCTGTTTTTT
TRBJ2-7 TRBV15 NA NA CATSQDRLGSYEQYF TGTGCCACCAGCCAAGACAGGCTGGGATCCTACGAGCAGTACTTC
TRBJ2-3 TRBV11-2 NA NA CASRHTSTDTQYF TGTGCCAGCAGGCATACTAGCACAGATACGCAGTATTTT
TRBJ1-4 TRBV27 NA NA CASSLAASANEKLFF TGTGCCAGCAGTTTAGCGGCCTCAGCTAATGAAAAACTGTTTTTT
TRBJ1-6 TRBV10-3 TRBD1 once CAIGETGERGPLHF TGTGCCATCGGGGAGACAGGGGAGAGAGGCCCCCTCCACTTT
TRBJ1-1 TRBV5-1 NA NA CASSFATENTEAFF TGCGCCAGCAGCTTCGCGACAGAAAACACTGAAGCTTTCTTT
TRBJ2-3 TRBV29-1 TRBD1 NA CSVGDRGTDTQYF TGCAGCGTCGGGGACAGGGGGACAGATACGCAGTATTTT
TRBJ2-3 TRBV7-9 NA NA CASSPPPSTDTQYF TGTGCCAGCAGCCCCCCCCCTAGCACAGATACGCAGTATTTT
TRBJ1-5 TRBV7-2 NA NA CASSLDRYQPQHF TGTGCCAGCAGCTTAGACAGATATCAGCCCCAGCATTTT
TRBJ2-2 TRBV9 TRBD2 NA CASSPRLGAGGSNTGELFF TGTGCCAGCAGCCCCCGGTTGGGAGCGGGAGGTTCTAACACCGGGGAGCTGTTTTTT
TRBJ1-1 TRBV9 NA NA CASSVGQLNTEAFF TGTGCCAGCAGCGTAGGACAGTTGAACACTGAAGCTTTCTTT
TRBJ1-2 TRBV19 TRBD1 NA CAATDREGGYTF TGTGCCGCGACGGACAGGGAAGGCGGCTACACCTTC
TRBJ2-7 TRBV27 TRBD1 NA CASSPTLTGYEQYF TGTGCCAGCAGTCCGACCCTGACAGGGTACGAGCAGTACTTC
TRBJ2-1 TRBV6-6 NA NA CASTAQNNEQFF TGTGCCAGCACCGCACAGAACAATGAGCAGTTCTTC
TRBJ2-7 TRBV27 TRBD2 NA CASREQRGVSFTYEQYF TGTGCCAGCAGGGAACAGCGGGGGGTCTCGTTCACCTACGAGCAGTACTTC
TRBJ2-1 TRBV7-8 TRBD2 NA CASSGPMTSGSRNEQFF TGTGCCAGCAGCGGACCCATGACTAGCGGGAGTAGGAATGAGCAGTTCTTC
TRBJ2-2 TRBV13 NA NA CASSSQGRSFGELFF TGTGCCAGCAGCTCACAGGGCCGTTCGTTCGGGGAGCTGTTTTTT
TRBJ1-2 TRBV19 NA NA CASSIEHRMNYGYAF TGTGCCAGTAGTATAGAGCACCGGATGAACTATGGCTACGCCTTC
TRBJ2-7 TRBV10-1 NA NA CASSEHVGADEQYF TGCGCCAGCAGTGAGCACGTGGGGGCGGACGAGCAGTACTTC
TRBJ2-2 TRBV11-1 TRBD2 NA CASSLGRGLAGGLTGELFF TGTGCCAGCAGCTTAGGTCGGGGACTAGCGGGAGGACTGACCGGGGAGCTGTTTTTT
TRBJ2-5 TRBV12-5 NA NA CASGLVAGGRETQYF TGTGCTAGTGGTTTGGTCGCTGGGGGCCGAGAGACCCAGTACTTC
TRBJ2-6 TRBV18 NA NA CASSPRGPPGANVLTF TGTGCCAGCTCACCACGAGGGCCCCCTGGGGCCAACGTCCTGACTTTC
TRBJ1-5 TRBV30 NA NA CAWTGGQANQPQHF TGTGCCTGGACCGGGGGGCAGGCCAATCAGCCCCAGCATTTT
TRBJ2-1 TRBV5-1 TRBD1 NA CASSFGDRGTEQFF TGCGCCAGCAGCTTCGGAGACAGGGGGACTGAGCAGTTCTTC
TRBJ2-7 TRBV19 NA NA CASRDRQAPSYEQYF TGTGCCAGTAGAGACCGTCAGGCACCATCCTACGAGCAGTACTTC
TRBJ1-4 TRBV23-1 NA NA CASRKDNTNEKLFF TGCGCCAGCAGGAAGGACAACACTAATGAAAAACTGTTTTTT
TRBJ2-5 TRBV12-5 TRBD2 NA CASGLSMGEGTQYF TGTGCTAGTGGTTTATCCATGGGGGAGGGGACCCAGTACTTC
TRBJ1-3 TRBV11-3 TRBD1 few CASSSAPSGTVSGNTIYF TGTGCCAGCAGCTCGGCACCCTCCGGGACAGTCTCTGGAAACACCATATATTTT
TRBJ2-2 TRBV14 NA NA CASSQDLSARYTGELFF TGTGCCAGCAGCCAAGATCTTTCGGCTAGATACACCGGGGAGCTGTTTTTT
TRBJ1-1 TRBV29-1 NA NA CSVVLQGGTEAFF TGCAGCGTTGTTTTACAAGGGGGCACTGAAGCTTTCTTT
TRBJ2-1 TRBV28 TRBD2 NA CASSTPGLAFGEQFF TGTGCCAGCAGTACCCCGGGACTAGCTTTCGGTGAGCAGTTCTTC
TRBJ1-2 TRBV29-1 TRBD1 NA CSVGDRGDYGYTF TGCAGCGTTGGGGACAGGGGTGACTATGGCTACACCTTC
TRBJ2-7 TRBV4-3 TRBD2 NA CASSQVWWASGGSYEQYF TGCGCCAGCAGCCAAGTATGGTGGGCTAGCGGTGGGTCCTACGAGCAGTACTTC
TRBJ2-7 TRBV27 NA NA CASRSRESQYYEQYF TGTGCCAGCCGCTCTCGTGAGTCCCAATACTACGAGCAGTACTTC